This passage covers 14 T cell receptor beta chains from one sample sequenced in a study of T cells in Graves' hyperthyroidism and ophthalmopathy. Authors of the study amplified TCR beta CDR3 regions from RNA transcripts. The TCR CDR3 was amplified in a first-round RT-PCR using the HTBI primer set. From the multiplex PCR reads, TCRdb called clonotypes with MiXCR, one entry per CDR3 protein. The repertoire holds around 620,000 distinct CDR3 sequences, 13% to 15% seen once, with less than 9% in the top ten. The sequencing input was blood. These receptors came from a woman aged 18-29 years with Graves' ophthalmopathy.

This clonotype was counted only a few times. The chain carries TRBV4-3 and TRBJ2-3, with 10 bases identical to TRBD2. V was pared by 3 bases and J by 6 bases, with 3 bases of the junction left unmatched. CDR3 length equals 14 residues. CDR1 LGHNA and CDR2 YSLEER come from the germline V gene. CDR3 sequence (DNA): TGCGCCAGCAGCCAGGGTAGCGGGAGGGATACGCAGTATTTT. This sequence encodes CASSQGSGRDTQYF.

There are many counts of this clonotype. CDR3 bases: TGTGCCAGCAGACCCGCGGCTAGCGGGAATGAGCAGTTCTTC. Amino acids: CASRPAASGNEQFF. The rearrangement joins TRBV7-8 to TRBJ2-1, with 8 bases identical to TRBD2. This CDR3 spans 14 amino acids. The V gene end was trimmed by 6 bases and the J gene end by 7 bases; junction bases not matched to a gene: 8. Looked up from germline, CDR1 is SGHVS and CDR2 is FQNEAQ.

This clonotype was found many times. This rearrangement joins TRBV6-6 to TRBJ2-7, with 7 positions matching TRBD1. Per germline, CDR1 MNHNY and CDR2 SVGAGI (reference sequence). The junction had 1 base not matched to a gene; V was cut back by 2 bases and J by 0 bases. The CDR3 consists of 14 residues. In nucleotides, the CDR3 is TGTGCCAGCAGTTACGGGGACAGCTCCTACGAGCAGTACTTC. It codes for CASSYGDSSYEQYF.

In its sample, this clonotype was seen many times. This rearrangement joins TRBV6-1 to TRBJ1-5, with D tentatively TRBD1 (5 bases). In germline, CDR1 is MNHNS, CDR2 SASEGT. Between the trimmed V and J ends, which lost 6 bases and 0 bases, there was a span of 9 bases. The CDR3 sequence is 14 residues long. The CDR3 is CASRQDDSNQPQHF. The CDR3 coding sequence is TGTGCCAGCAGACAGGACGATAGCAATCAGCCCCAGCATTTT.

As for this clonotype: This sequence may be a read error, since a much larger clone differs from it by one base. Here the CDR3 reads CSATGLAGRDYNEQFF. DNA for the CDR3: TGCAGTGCAACAGGACTAGCGGGTCGGGACTACAATGAGCAGTTCTTC. The V call is TRBV20-1, the J call TRBJ2-1; 11 bases agree with TRBD2. The CDR3 has 16 amino acids. The V and J ends lost 6 bases and 3 bases, in that order; junction bases with no gene match: 10. The germline gives CDR1 DFQATT, CDR2 SNEGSKA (reference sequence).

This clonotype has a count of ten or more. The chain couples TRBV4-3 to TRBJ2-7; a possible D gene is TRBD1 (6 bases). The CDR3 spans 15 residues. Trimming took off 5 bases at V and 3 bases at J, with 17 bases between the two ends. Germline V gene lookup returns CDR1 LGHNA and CDR2 YSLEER. CDR3 in DNA: TGCGCCAGCAGCGCTACAGGGATGGACCTCTACGAGCAGTACTTC. Encoded protein: CASSATGMDLYEQYF.

In its sample, this clonotype was seen many times. V usage is TRBV18 and J usage is TRBJ2-7; 10 nucleotides line up with TRBD1. The germline V gene has CDR1 KGHSH and CDR2 LQKENI. With 6 bases clipped from V and 5 bases from J, the junction kept 10 bases outside the gene matches. This CDR3 is 15 amino acids long. CDR3 DNA sequence: TGTGCCAGCTCTCGCCCGGGACAGGGGAGGCACGAGCAGTACTTC. This translates into CASSRPGQGRHEQYF.

The chain links TRBV4-3 to TRBJ2-5, with D perhaps TRBD2 (5 bases). Germline V lookup: CDR1 LGHNA, CDR2 YSLEER. CDR3 size: 15 residues. V shed 4 bases and J shed 2 bases, with 14 bases lying between them. DNA for the CDR3: TGCGCCAGCAGCCTCGAGATCGGGAATCAAGAGACCCAGTACTTC. Translation gives CASSLEIGNQETQYF.

This clonotype appeared many times. The CDR3 sequence is CASSSPRGPQHF. CDR3 sequence (DNA): TGTGCCAGCAGTTCCCCCCGAGGGCCCCAGCATTTT. The genes are TRBV27 and TRBJ1-5, with D uncertain. This CDR3 is built from 12 residues. Trimming took 4 bases from V and 9 from J, leaving 10 bases between them. Germline CDR1 is MNHEY and CDR2 is SMNVEV (reference sequence).

This clonotype was observed many times. The chain employs TRBV28 and TRBJ2-7, with TRBD2 identical over 11 bases. The V gene's germline CDR1 is MDHEN and CDR2 SYDVKM. V dropped 6 bases and J dropped 4; count of bases not matched to a gene: 8. CDR3 length: 15 amino acids. The CDR3 region has the DNA TGTGCCAGCAGCCGTCTAGCGGGAGGAGGATACGAGCAGTACTTC. Its protein is CASSRLAGGGYEQYF. The variable domain in full, completed from reference TRBV28 and TRBJ2-7, reads DVKVTQSSRYLVKRTGEKVFLECVQDMDHENMFWYRQDPGLGLRLIYFSYDVKMKEKGDIPEGYSVSREKKERFSLILESASTNQTSMYLCASSRLAGGGYEQYFGPGTRLTVT.

This clonotype has ten or more counts. The chain recombines TRBV6-5 with TRBJ1-1; D gene uncertain. The V gene's germline CDR1 is MNHEY and CDR2 SVGAGI. CDR3 length: 12 amino acids. V lost 2 bases and J lost 4, with 5 bases in between. In DNA, the CDR3 is TGTGCCAGCAGTTACGGTCCCACTGAAGCTTTCTTT. It is translated as CASSYGPTEAFF.

At least ten counts were recorded for this clonotype. This chain connects TRBV12-3 or TRBV12-4 to TRBJ2-2; TRBD2 aligns across 8 bases. The CDR3 covers 20 residues. V dropped 5 bases and J dropped 0; count of bases not matched to a gene: 17. The CDR3 DNA is TGTGCCAGCAGTCCGACCCGCGGTAAACAGGGACTAGCGAACACCGGGGAGCTGTTTTTT. This codes for CASSPTRGKQGLANTGELFF.

Ten or more counts support this clonotype. The V gene is TRBV19, the J gene TRBJ1-1; D not resolved. This CDR3 has 15 amino acids. The germline V gene encodes CDR1 LNHDA and CDR2 SQIVND (reference sequence). Between the trimmed V and J ends, which lost 0 bases and 3 bases, there was a span of 11 bases. CDR3 amino acids: CASSIDEGRDTEAFF. The CDR3 coding sequence is TGTGCCAGTAGTATAGATGAGGGTCGGGACACTGAAGCTTTCTTT.

This clonotype was seen repeatedly, ten times or more. CDR3 residues: CAPQCRGLADVPSTDTQYF. The CDR3, as DNA: TGTGCTCCCCAATGTCGCGGACTAGCCGACGTACCTAGCACAGATACGCAGTATTTT. This rearrangement joins TRBV24-1 to TRBJ2-3; 8 bases line up with TRBD2. Germline CDR1 reads KGHDR; CDR2 reads SFDVKD. This CDR3 is 19 amino acids long.